This T cell receptor beta chain derives from a study of blood T cell repertoires in COVID-19. Background on the study: COVID-19 samples from acute and convalescent phases originated in the United States, Italy and Spain. In each case, the material was cDNA or gDNA derived from T cells, B-cell-depleted T cells, or PBMCs.

Germline CDR1 reads LNHNV; CDR2 reads YYDKDF (reference sequence). This CDR3 region has 16 residues. V dropped 1 base and J dropped 4; count of bases not matched to a gene: 8. Source study methods: Counts of nucleated cells, estimated from reference gene primer amplification, were obtained. The method was immunoSEQ multiplex PCR; TCRdb's version includes in-frame clones alone and lacks a portion of them. The V and J calls and clone size were taken over from that table, and D and trimming were inferred from the DNA. The top ten clones hold over 1.5% of a sample with 95,000 to 100,000 clones, less than 90% of them seen once.

The specimen was peripheral blood. The TCR was taken from a man at least 80 years old with acute or convalescent COVID-19. The rearrangement links TRBV15 to TRBJ2-7; 9 positions agree with TRBD1. CDR3 DNA: TGTGCCACCAGCAGAGTTCTACCGGGACAGGGATACGAGCAGTACTTC. Its translation is CATSRVLPGQGYEQYF. Full variable domain (outside the CDR3, taken from reference TRBV15 and TRBJ2-7): DAMVIQNPRYQVTQFGKPVTLSCSQTLNHNVMYWYQQKSSQAPKLLFHYYDKDFNNEADTPDNFQSRRPNTSFCFLDIRSPGLGDTAMYLCATSRVLPGQGYEQYFGPGTRLTVT.